This TCR beta chain was recorded in a study of T cell responses to AZD1222 COVID-19 vaccine. For the study at large: It was second doses at about 4 or about 12 weeks that were pooled.

Germline V CDR1 and CDR2: SGHVS, FQNEAQ. The CDR3 is 18 amino acids. The trim removed 5 bases at V and 1 base at J, leaving 15 bases unmatched. Whole-study results and caveats: In all cases, repertoires were sampled only after the peak T cell response. The donor cohort was predominantly white British with a female majority, and clonal diversity may have been underestimated. Seropositivity was recorded at baseline in only six AZD1222 recipients.

Generated by immunoSEQ multiplex PCR, the TCRdb table keeps only in-frame clones and is missing some. The table records about 110,000 clones, roughly 90% of them present only once. This clone was detected only once. What it binds is not known. This sequence joins TRBV7-8 and TRBJ2-7, with 9 bases lining up with TRBD2. This specimen consisted of peripheral blood, obtained on day 0 of AZD1222 vaccination. The clonotype comes from an adult in good health. CDR3 in DNA: TGTGCCAGCAGCCCCTCCCGGGTAGCGGGAGTTAGATCCTACGAGCAGTACTTC. It yields the protein CASSPSRVAGVRSYEQYF. Combining the CDR3 with reference TRBV7-8 and TRBJ2-7 gives the whole variable domain GAGVSQSPRYKVAKRGQDVALRCDPISGHVSLFWYQQALGQGPEFLTYFQNEAQLDKSGLPSDRFFAERPEGSVSTLKIQRTQQEDSAVYLCASSPSRVAGVRSYEQYFGPGTRLTVT.